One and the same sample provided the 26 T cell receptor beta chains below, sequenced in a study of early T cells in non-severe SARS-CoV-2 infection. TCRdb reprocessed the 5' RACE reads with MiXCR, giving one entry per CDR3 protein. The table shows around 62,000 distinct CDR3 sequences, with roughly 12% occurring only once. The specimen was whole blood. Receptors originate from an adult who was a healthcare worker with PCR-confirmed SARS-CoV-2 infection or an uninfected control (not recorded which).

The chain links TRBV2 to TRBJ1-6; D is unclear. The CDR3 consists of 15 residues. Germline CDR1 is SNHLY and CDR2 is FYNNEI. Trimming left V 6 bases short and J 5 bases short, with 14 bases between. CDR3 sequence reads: CASRPRQNHNSPLHF. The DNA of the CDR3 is TGTGCCAGCAGGCCCCGGCAGAACCATAATTCACCCCTCCACTTT.

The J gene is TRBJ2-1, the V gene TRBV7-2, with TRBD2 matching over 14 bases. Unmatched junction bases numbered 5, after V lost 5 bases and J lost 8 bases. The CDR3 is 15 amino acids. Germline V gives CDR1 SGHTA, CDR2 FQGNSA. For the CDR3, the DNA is TGTGCCAGCAGCCTGACTAGCGGGAGGGCCGATGAGCAGTTCTTC. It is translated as CASSLTSGRADEQFF.

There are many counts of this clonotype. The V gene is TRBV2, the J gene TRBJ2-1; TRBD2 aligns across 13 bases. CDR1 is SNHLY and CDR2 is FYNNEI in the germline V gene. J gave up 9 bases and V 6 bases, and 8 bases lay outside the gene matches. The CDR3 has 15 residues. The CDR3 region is CASRSGTSGMGEQFF. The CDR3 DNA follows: TGTGCCAGCAGATCCGGGACTAGCGGGATGGGTGAGCAGTTCTTC.

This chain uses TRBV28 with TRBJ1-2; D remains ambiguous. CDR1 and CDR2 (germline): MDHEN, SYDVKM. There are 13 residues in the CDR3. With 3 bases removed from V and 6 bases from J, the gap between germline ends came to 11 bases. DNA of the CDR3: TGTGCCAGCAGTTTGTGGCCACGGGATGGCTACACCTTC. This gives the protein CASSLWPRDGYTF.

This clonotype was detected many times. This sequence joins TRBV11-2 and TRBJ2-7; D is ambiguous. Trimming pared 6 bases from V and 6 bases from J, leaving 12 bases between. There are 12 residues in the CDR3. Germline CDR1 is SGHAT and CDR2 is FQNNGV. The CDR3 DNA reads TGTGCCAGCAGTTTGGGCGCAGGCGAGCAGTACTTC. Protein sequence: CASSLGAGEQYF.

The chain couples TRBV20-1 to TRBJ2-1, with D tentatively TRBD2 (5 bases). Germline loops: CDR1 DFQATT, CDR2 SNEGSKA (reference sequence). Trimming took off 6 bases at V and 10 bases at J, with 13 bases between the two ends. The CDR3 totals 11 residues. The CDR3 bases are TGCAGTGCCAAACTAGTCCGGGAGCAGTTCTTC. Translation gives CSAKLVREQFF.

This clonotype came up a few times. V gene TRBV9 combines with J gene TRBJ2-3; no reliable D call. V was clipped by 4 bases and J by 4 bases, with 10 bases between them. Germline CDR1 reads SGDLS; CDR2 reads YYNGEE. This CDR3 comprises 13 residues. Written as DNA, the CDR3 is TGTGCCAGCAGCCCTTATCGCCCAGATACGCAGTATTTT. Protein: CASSPYRPDTQYF.

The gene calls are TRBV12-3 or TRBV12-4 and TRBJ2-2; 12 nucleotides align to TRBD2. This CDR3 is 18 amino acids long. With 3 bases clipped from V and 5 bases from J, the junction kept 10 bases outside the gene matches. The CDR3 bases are TGTGCCAGCAGTTTCCCTAGCGGGAGGGCCGTTCGAACCGGGGAGCTGTTTTTT. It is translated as CASSFPSGRAVRTGELFF.

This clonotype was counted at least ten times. CDR3 loop: CAISESRGQRYEQYF. The CDR3, as DNA: TGTGCCATCAGTGAGTCTAGGGGTCAGCGCTACGAGCAGTACTTC. V is TRBV10-3 and J is TRBJ2-7; tentative D call: TRBD1 (5 bases). V shed 0 bases and J shed 3 bases, with 12 bases lying between them. The CDR3 sequence is 15 residues long. Germline V lookup: CDR1 ENHRY, CDR2 SYGVKD.

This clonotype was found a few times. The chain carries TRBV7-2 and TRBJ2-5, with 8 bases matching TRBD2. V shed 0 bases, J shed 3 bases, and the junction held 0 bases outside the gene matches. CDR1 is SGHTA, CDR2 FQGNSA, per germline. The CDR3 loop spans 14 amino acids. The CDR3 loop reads CASSLASGKETQYF. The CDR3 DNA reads TGTGCCAGCAGCTTAGCTAGCGGGAAAGAGACCCAGTACTTC. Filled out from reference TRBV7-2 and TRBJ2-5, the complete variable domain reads GAGVSQSPSNKVTEKGKDVELRCDPISGHTALYWYRQSLGQGLEFLIYFQGNSAPDKSGLPSDRFSAERTGGSVSTLTIQRTQQEDSAVYLCASSLASGKETQYFGPGTRLLVL.

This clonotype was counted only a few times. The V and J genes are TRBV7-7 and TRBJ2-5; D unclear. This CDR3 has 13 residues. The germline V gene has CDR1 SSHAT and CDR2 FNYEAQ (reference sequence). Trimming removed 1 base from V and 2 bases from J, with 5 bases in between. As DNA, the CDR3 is TGTGCCAGCAGCTTAGGCCTACAAGAGACCCAGTACTTC. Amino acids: CASSLGLQETQYF.

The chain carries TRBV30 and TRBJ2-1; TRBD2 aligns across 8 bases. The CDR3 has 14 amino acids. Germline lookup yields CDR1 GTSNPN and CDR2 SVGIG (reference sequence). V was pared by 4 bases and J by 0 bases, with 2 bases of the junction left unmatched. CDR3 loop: CAWMAGGSYNEQFF. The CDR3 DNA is TGTGCCTGGATGGCGGGAGGCTCCTACAATGAGCAGTTCTTC.

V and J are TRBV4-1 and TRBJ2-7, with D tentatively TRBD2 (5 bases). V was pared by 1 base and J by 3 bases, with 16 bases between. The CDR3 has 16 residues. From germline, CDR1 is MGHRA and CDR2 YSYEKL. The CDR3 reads CASSQGGGQRNYEQYF. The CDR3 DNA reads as TGCGCCAGCAGCCAAGGCGGAGGCCAGAGGAACTACGAGCAGTACTTC.

In DNA form, the CDR3 reads TGTGCCAGCAGCCGAAACTTGGGGAGCAATCAGCCCCAGCATTTT. This gives the protein CASSRNLGSNQPQHF. The J gene is TRBJ1-5, the V gene TRBV27; D ambiguous. V was clipped by 6 bases and J by 1 base, with 13 bases between them. This CDR3 contains 15 residues. Germline V gene lookup returns CDR1 MNHEY and CDR2 SMNVEV (reference sequence).

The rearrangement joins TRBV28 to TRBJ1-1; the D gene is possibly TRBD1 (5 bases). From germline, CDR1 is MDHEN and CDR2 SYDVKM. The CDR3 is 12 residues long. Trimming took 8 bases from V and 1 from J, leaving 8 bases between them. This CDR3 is CASYDRNTEAFF. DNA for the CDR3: TGTGCCAGCTATGACAGGAACACTGAAGCTTTCTTT.

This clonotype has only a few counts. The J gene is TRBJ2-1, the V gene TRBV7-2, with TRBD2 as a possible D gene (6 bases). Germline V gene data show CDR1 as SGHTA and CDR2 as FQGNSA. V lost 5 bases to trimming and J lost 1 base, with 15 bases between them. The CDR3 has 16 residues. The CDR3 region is CASSRGGAGSYNEQFF. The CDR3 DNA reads TGTGCCAGCAGCAGGGGCGGGGCCGGGTCCTACAATGAGCAGTTCTTC.

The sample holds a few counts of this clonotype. CDR3 sequence (DNA): TGCAGCGTACTGGGTTATGGAAACACCATATATTTT. Encoded protein: CSVLGYGNTIYF. V usage is TRBV29-1 and J usage is TRBJ1-3; D is unclear. From germline, CDR1 is SQVTM and CDR2 ANQGSEA. Trimming pared 6 bases from V and 3 bases from J, leaving 9 bases between. This CDR3 comprises 12 residues.

The CDR3 nucleotides read TGTGCCAGCTCACCACGACAGGGGGAGACCCAGTACTTC. This sequence encodes CASSPRQGETQYF. The V gene is TRBV18, the J gene TRBJ2-5; 8 bases map to TRBD1. Germline CDR1 and CDR2: KGHSH and LQKENI. With 1 base clipped from V and 5 bases from J, the junction kept 0 bases outside the gene matches. The CDR3 loop spans 13 amino acids.

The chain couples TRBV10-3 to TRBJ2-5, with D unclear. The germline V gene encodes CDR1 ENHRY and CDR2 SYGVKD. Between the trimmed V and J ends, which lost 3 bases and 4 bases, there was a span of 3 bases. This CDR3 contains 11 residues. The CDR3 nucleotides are TGTGCCATCAGTGATAGAGAGACCCAGTACTTC. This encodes CAISDRETQYF.

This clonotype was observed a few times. The CDR3 DNA reads as TGCGCCAGCCAGCGGAACAGGGGTTCCTACGAGCAGTACTTC. This translates into CASQRNRGSYEQYF. The gene calls are TRBV5-1 and TRBJ2-7; 7 bases fit TRBD1. CDR1 SGHRS and CDR2 YFSETQ come from the germline V gene. V gave up 7 bases and J gave up 1 base; unmatched junction bases: 8. This CDR3 has 14 amino acids.

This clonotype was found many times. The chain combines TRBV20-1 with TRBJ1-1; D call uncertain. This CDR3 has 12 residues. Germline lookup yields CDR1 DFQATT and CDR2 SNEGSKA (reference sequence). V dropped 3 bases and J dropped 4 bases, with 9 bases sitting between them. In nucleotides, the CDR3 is TGCAGTGCTAGGAGTGGATTCACTGAAGCTTTCTTT. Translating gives CSARSGFTEAFF.

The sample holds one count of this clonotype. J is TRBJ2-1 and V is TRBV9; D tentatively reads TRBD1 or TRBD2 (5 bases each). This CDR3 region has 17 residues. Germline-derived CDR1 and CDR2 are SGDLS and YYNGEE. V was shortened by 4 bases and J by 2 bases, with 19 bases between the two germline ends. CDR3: CASSSGGGRGAYNEQFF. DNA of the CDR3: TGTGCCAGCAGCTCTGGCGGCGGCAGAGGGGCCTACAATGAGCAGTTCTTC.

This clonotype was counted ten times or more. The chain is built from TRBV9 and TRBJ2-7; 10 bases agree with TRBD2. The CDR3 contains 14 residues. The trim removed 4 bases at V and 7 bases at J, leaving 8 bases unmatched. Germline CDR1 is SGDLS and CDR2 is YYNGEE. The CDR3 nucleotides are TGTGCCAGCAGCACAGCGGGAGGGCCGAGAGAGCAGTACTTC. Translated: CASSTAGGPREQYF.

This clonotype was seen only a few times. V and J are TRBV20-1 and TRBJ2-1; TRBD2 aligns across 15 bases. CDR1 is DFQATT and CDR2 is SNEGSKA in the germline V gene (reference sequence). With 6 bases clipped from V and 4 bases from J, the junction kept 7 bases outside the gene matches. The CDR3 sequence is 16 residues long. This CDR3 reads CSARTSGRAKYNEQFF. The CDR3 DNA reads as TGCAGTGCCAGGACTAGCGGGAGGGCCAAATACAATGAGCAGTTCTTC.

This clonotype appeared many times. CDR3 residues: CASSLRTSLPGELFF. CDR3 DNA sequence: TGTGCCAGCAGTTTACGGACTAGCCTGCCCGGGGAGCTGTTTTTT. The chain links TRBV28 to TRBJ2-2, with 8 bases fitting TRBD2. This CDR3 is built from 15 residues. Germline lookup yields CDR1 MDHEN and CDR2 SYDVKM. V lost 2 bases, J lost 6 bases, and 5 bases stayed unmatched.

The CDR3 sequence: CASSPQGAVTEAFF. The CDR3 DNA reads as TGTGCCAGCAGCCCCCAAGGGGCCGTCACTGAAGCTTTCTTT. The chain combines TRBV11-1 with TRBJ1-1; a weak D match, TRBD1 (5 bases). The V end lost 5 bases, the J end lost 4 bases, and 14 bases lay between the germline ends. Germline-derived CDR1 and CDR2 are SGHAT and FQDESV (reference sequence). CDR3 length: 14 residues.